The clone carrying this TCR beta chain was detected a few times. The data are from a study of blood T cell repertoires in COVID-19. Study as a whole: In each case, the material was cDNA or gDNA derived from T cells, B-cell-depleted T cells, or PBMCs.

Authors' methods: How many nucleated cells were present was estimated from reference gene primer amplification. This table comes from immunoSEQ multiplex PCR, and its TCRdb copy is limited to in-frame clones, with some not included. From that table come the V and J calls and clone size; the DNA was used to work out D and trimming. Of approximately 140,000 clones listed, approximately 88% are singletons. The CDR3 totals 17 residues. Germline CDR1 LNHNV, CDR2 YYDKDF (reference sequence). V gave up 3 bases and J gave up 4 bases; unmatched junction bases: 11. The receptor comes from a man between 70 and 80 years old with acute or convalescent COVID-19. The genes are TRBV15 and TRBJ1-2, with 10 bases matching TRBD1. The sequenced sample consisted of peripheral blood. CDR3 loop: CATSRAGTGAQIYGYTF. The CDR3 DNA reads as TGTGCCACCAGCAGGGCCGGGACAGGGGCCCAGATCTATGGCTACACCTTC.